Here is one T cell receptor beta chain with its context. The sample is drawn from a study of T cell changes during pregnancy in multiple sclerosis. CDR1 and CDR2 (germline): LNHDA, SQIVND (reference sequence). V dropped 3 bases and J dropped 4; count of bases not matched to a gene: 8. There are 15 residues in the CDR3. TCRdb's table, derived via immunoSEQ multiplex PCR, lists solely in-frame clones and lacks some. The sample lists 85,000 to 100,000 clones, more than 90% seen once, with 1.5% in the top ten. The chain joins TRBV19 to TRBJ2-7; 8 bases map to TRBD2. The sequence was obtained from a female donor with multiple sclerosis, enrolled in a pregnancy study. Material: peripheral blood, obtained in the first trimester of pregnancy. Here the CDR3 reads CASSILSGSGYEQYF. DNA for the CDR3: TGTGCCAGTAGTATCCTAAGCGGGAGCGGGTACGAGCAGTACTTC.